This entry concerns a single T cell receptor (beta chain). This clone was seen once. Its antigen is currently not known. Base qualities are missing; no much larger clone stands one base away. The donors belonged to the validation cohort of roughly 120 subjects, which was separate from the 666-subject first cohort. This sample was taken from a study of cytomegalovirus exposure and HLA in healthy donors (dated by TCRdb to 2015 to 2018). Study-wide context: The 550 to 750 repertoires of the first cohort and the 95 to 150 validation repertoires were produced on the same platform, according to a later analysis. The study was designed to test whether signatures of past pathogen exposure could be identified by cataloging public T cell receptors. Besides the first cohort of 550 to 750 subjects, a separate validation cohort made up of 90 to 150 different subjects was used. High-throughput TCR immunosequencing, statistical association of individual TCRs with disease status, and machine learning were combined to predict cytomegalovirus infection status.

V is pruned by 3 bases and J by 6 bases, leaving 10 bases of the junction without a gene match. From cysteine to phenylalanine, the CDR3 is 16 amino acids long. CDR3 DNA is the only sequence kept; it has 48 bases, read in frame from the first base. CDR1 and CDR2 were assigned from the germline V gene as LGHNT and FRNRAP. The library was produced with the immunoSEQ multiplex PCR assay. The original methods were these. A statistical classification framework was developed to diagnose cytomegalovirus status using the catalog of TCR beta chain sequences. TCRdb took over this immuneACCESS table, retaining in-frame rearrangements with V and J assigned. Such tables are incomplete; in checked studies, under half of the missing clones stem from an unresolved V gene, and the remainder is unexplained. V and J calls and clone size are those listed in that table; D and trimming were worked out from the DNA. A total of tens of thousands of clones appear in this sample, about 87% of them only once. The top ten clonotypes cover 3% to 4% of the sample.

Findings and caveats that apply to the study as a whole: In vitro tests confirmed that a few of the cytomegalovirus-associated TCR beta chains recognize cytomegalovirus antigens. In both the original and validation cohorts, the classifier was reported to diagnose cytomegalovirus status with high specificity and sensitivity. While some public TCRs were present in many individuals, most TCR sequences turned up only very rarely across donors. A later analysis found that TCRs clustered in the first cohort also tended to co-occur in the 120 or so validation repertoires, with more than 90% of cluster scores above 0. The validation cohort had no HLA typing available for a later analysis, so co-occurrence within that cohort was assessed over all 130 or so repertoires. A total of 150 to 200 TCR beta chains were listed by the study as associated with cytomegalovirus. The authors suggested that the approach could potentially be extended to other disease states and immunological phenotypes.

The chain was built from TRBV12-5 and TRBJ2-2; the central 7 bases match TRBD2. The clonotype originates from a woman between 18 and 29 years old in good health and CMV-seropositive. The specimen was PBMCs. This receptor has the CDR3 CASGFWLAVSPGELFF. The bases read TGTGCTAGTGGTTTTTGGCTAGCGGTTTCTCCCGGGGAGCTGTTTTTT.